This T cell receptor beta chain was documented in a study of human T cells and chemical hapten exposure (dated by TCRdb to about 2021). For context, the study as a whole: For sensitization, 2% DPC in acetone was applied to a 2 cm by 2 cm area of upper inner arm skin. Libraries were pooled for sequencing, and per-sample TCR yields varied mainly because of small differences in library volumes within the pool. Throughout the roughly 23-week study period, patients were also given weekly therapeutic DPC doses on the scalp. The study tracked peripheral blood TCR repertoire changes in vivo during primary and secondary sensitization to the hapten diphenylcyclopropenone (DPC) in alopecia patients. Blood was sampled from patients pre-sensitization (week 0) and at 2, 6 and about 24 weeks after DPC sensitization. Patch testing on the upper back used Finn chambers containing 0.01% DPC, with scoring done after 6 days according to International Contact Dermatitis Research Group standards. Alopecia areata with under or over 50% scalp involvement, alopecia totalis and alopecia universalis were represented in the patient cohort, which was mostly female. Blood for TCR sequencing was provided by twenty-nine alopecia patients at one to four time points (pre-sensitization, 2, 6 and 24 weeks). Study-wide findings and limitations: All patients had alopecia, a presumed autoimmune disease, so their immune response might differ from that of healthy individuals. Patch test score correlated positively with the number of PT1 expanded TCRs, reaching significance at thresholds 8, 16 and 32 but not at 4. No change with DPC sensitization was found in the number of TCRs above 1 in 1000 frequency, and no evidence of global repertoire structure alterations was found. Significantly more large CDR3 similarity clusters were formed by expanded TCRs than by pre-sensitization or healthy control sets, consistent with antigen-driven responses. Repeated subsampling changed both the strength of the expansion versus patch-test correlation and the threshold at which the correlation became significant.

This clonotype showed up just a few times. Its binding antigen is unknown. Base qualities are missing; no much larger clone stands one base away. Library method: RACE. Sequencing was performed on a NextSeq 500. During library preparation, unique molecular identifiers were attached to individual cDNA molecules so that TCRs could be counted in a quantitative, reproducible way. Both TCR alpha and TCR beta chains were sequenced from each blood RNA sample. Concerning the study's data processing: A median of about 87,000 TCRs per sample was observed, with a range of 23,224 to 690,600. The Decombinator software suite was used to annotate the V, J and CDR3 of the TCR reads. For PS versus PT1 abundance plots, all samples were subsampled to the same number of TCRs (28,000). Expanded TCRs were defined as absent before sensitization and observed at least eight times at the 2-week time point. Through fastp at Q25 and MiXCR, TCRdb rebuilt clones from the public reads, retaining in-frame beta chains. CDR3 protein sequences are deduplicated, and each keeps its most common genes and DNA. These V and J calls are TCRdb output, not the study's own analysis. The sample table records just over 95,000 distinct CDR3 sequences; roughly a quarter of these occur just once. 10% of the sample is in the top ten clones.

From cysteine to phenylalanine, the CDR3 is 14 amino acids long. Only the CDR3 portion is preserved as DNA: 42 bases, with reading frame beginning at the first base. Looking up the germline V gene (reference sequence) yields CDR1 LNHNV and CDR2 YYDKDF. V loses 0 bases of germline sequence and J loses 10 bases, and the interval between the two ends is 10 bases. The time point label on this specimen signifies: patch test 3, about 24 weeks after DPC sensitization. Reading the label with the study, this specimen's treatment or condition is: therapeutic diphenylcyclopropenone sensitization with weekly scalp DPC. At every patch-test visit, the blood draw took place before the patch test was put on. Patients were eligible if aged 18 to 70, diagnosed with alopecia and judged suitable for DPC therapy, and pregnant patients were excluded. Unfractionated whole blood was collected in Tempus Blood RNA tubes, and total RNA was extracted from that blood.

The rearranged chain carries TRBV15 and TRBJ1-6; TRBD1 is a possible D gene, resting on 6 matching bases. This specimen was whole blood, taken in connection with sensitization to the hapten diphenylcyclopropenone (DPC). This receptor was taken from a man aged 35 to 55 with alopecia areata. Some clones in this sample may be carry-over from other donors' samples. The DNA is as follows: TGTGCCACCAGCAGAGATGCTCAGGGGTCACCCCTCCACTTT. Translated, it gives CATSRDAQGSPLHF.